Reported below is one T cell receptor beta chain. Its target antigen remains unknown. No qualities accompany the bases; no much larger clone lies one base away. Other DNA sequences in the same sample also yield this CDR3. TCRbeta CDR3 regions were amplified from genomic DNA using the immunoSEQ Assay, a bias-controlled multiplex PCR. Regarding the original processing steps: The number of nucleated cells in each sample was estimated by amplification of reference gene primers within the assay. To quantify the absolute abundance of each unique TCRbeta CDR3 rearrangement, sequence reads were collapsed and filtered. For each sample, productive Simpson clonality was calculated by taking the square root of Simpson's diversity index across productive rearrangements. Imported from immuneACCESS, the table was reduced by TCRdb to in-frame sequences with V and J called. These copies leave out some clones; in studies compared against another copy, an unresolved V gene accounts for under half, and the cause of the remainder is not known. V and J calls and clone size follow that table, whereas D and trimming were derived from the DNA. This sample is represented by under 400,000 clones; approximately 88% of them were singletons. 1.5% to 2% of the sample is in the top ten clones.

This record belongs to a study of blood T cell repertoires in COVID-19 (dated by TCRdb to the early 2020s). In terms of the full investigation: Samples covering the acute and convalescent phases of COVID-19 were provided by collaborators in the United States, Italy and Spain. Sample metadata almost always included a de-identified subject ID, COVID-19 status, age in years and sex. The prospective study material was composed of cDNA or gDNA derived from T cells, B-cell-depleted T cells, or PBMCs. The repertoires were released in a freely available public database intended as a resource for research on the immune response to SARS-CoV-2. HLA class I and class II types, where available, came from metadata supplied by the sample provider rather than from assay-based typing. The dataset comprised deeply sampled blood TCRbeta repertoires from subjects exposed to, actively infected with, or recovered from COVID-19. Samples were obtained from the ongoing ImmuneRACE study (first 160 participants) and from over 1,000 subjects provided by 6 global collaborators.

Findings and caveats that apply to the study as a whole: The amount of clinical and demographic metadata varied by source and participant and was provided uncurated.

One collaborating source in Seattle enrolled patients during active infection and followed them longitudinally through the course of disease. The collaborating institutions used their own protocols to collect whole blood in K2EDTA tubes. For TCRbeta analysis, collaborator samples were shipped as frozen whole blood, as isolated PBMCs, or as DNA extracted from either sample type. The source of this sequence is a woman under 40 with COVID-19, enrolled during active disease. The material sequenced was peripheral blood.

CDR3 loop: CASSPDRVGVDEQFF. The DNA sequence is as follows: TGCGCCAGCAGCCCTGACAGGGTGGGAGTCGATGAGCAGTTCTTC. The rearranged chain carries TRBV5-1 and TRBJ2-1; TRBD1 aligns with 7 central bases. The CDR3 has 15 amino acids, counting the end cysteine and phenylalanine. Kept here is only the CDR3 DNA, which spans 45 bases and is read in frame from base 1. According to the germline V gene, CDR1 reads SGHRS and CDR2 reads YFSETQ. For this chain, trimming is 4 bases at the V end and 8 bases at the J end, and the number of junction bases without a gene match is 12.